The 10 T cell receptor beta chains presented below share a single source sample, sequenced in a study of OX40 agonist ivuxolimab in advanced cancers. Profiled with immunoSEQ multiplex PCR; TCRdb holds only in-frame clones, not every one. The table lists about 90,000 clones, around 85% of them singletons. Sequences were derived from CD4+ or CD8+ T cells sorted from blood, sampled in a trial of the OX40 agonist ivuxolimab. The origin of the receptors is an adult with an advanced solid tumor such as melanoma, head and neck, liver or kidney cancer.

V is TRBV5-8 and J is TRBJ2-7; 8 bases are shared with TRBD1. The germline gives CDR1 SGHTS, CDR2 YDEGEE. The length of the CDR3 is 18 residues. With V trimmed by 3 bases and J by 1 base, 15 bases remained unmatched. CDR3 amino acids: CASSSLPLEYRGSYEQYV. DNA for the CDR3: TGTGCCAGCAGCTCCCTTCCATTGGAATACAGGGGGTCCTACGAGCAGTACGTC.

The chain carries TRBV7-2 and TRBJ2-5; unclear D gene. The CDR3 contains 13 residues. Per the germline V gene, CDR1 is SGHTA and CDR2 is FQGNSA. V dropped 1 base and J dropped 0 bases, with 3 bases sitting between them. The CDR3 spells CASSLENQETQYF. The CDR3 coding sequence is TGTGCCAGCAGCTTAGAAAACCAAGAGACCCAGTACTTC.

The genes are TRBV28 and TRBJ1-1; TRBD1 is a possible D gene (5 bases). Germline loops: CDR1 MDHEN, CDR2 SYDVKM. Trimming removed 5 bases from V and 8 bases from J, with 15 bases in between. There are 13 residues in the CDR3. The CDR3 bases are TGTGCCAGCAGTCCCCCGGGTCAGGGAGAAGCTTTCTTT. Translation: CASSPPGQGEAFF.

As DNA, the CDR3 is TGTGCCAGCAGTCCCCCGGGGGGGTACTACGAGCAGTACGTC. As protein: CASSPPGGYYEQYV. The gene calls are TRBV28 and TRBJ2-7; 8 bases line up with TRBD2. V shed 5 bases, J shed 3 bases, and the junction held 6 bases outside the gene matches. Germline V CDR1 and CDR2: MDHEN, SYDVKM. The CDR3 is 14 amino acids.

This chain links TRBV4-1 with TRBJ2-5; TRBD2 matches at 10 bases. CDR3 size: 16 residues. V lost 2 bases and J lost 5; bases outside the gene matches: 8. The germline gives CDR1 MGHRA, CDR2 YSYEKL. Here the CDR3 DNA reads TGCGCCAGCAGCCAACCAGCGGGGGGGCTGAGGGAGACCCAGTACTTC. Translation: CASSQPAGGLRETQYF.

The chain joins TRBV28 to TRBJ1-4; D gene uncertain. Germline loops: CDR1 MDHEN, CDR2 SYDVKM. This CDR3 comprises 13 residues. The V end was cut by 4 bases, the J end by 4 bases, with 7 bases between. In nucleotides, the CDR3 is TGTGCCAGCAGTTCCCACAGTAATGAAAAACTGTTTTTT. This encodes CASSSHSNEKLFF.

The genes are TRBV9 and TRBJ1-3; D not certain. Trimming pared 4 bases from V and 0 bases from J, leaving 14 bases between. The CDR3 is 16 amino acids. Germline CDR1 SGDLS, CDR2 YYNGEE. This CDR3 is CASSRTPGASGNTIYF. In DNA form, the CDR3 reads TGTGCCAGCAGCCGAACGCCAGGAGCCTCTGGAAACACCATATATTTT.

The rearrangement links TRBV11-2 to TRBJ1-1; TRBD1 matches at 10 bases. Germline values: CDR1 SGHAT, CDR2 FQNNGV. After removal of 5 bases from V and 4 bases from J, the junction contained 7 bases not matched to a gene. The CDR3 consists of 15 residues. The CDR3 sequence is CASSARQGAITEAFF. CDR3 sequence (DNA): TGTGCCAGCAGCGCCCGACAGGGGGCAATCACTGAAGCTTTCTTT. Drawing the rest from reference TRBV11-2 and TRBJ1-1, the complete variable domain is EAGVAQSPRYKIIEKRQSVAFWCNPISGHATLYWYQQILGQGPKLLIQFQNNGVVDDSQLPKDRFSAERLKGVDSTLKIQPAKLEDSAVYLCASSARQGAITEAFFGQGTRLTVV.

The chain carries TRBV7-9 and TRBJ2-3, with TRBD1 as a possible D gene (6 bases). The V end was cut by 0 bases, the J end by 6 bases, with 10 bases between. CDR1 and CDR2 from the germline V gene are SEHNR and FQNEAQ (reference sequence). This CDR3 comprises 14 residues. The CDR3 sequence is CASSLAGAGDTQYF. CDR3 nucleotide sequence: TGTGCCAGCAGCTTAGCGGGGGCCGGGGATACGCAGTATTTT.

V and J are TRBV11-2 and TRBJ2-5; either TRBD1 or TRBD2 may fit D (5 bases each). CDR3 size: 14 residues. Trimming took 5 bases from V and 2 from J, leaving 12 bases between them. Germline CDR1 SGHAT, CDR2 FQNNGV. The CDR3 reads CASSPGSRQETQYF. The CDR3 region has the DNA TGTGCCAGCAGCCCAGGGAGCCGTCAAGAGACCCAGTACTTC.